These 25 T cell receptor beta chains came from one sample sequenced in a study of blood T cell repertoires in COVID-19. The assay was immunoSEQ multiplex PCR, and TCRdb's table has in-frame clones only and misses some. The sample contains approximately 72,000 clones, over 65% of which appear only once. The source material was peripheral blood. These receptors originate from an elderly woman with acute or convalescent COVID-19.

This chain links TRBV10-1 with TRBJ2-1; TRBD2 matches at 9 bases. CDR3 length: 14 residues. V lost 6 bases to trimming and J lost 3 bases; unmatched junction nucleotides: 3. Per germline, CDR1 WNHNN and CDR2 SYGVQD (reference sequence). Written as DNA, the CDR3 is TGCGCCAGCAGCAGTAGCGGGAGCTACAATGAGCAGTTCTTC. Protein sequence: CASSSSGSYNEQFF.

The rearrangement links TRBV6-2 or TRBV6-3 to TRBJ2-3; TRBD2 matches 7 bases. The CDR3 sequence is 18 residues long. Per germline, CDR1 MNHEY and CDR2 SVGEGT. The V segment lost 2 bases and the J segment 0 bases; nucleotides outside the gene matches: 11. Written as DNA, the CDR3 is TGTGCCAGCAGTTACGGGCTCCTAGCGGATACTAGCACAGATACGCAGTATTTT. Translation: CASSYGLLADTSTDTQYF.

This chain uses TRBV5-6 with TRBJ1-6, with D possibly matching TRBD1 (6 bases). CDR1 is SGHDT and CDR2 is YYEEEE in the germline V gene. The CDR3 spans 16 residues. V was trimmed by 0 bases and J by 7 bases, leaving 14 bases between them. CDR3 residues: CASSLGIGQRNSPLHF. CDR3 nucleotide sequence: TGTGCCAGCAGCTTGGGGATCGGACAGAGAAATTCACCCCTCCACTTT.

CDR3 loop: CASSRDRGQGYGYTF. The CDR3 DNA follows: TGTGCCAGCAGCCGGGACAGGGGGCAAGGCTATGGCTACACCTTC. This chain uses TRBV4-2 with TRBJ1-2; 12 bases are a match to TRBD1. The germline CDR1 and CDR2 sequences are LGHNA and YNFKEQ. The CDR3 totals 15 residues. V shed 4 bases, J shed 4 bases, and the junction held 4 bases outside the gene matches.

The CDR3 DNA is TGTGCCAGTAGTGACACCGGACAGAGCAGCTCTGGAAACACCATATATTTT. Translating gives CASSDTGQSSSGNTIYF. The rearrangement uses TRBV19 and TRBJ1-3, with D tentatively TRBD1 (6 bases). This CDR3 has 17 amino acids. Germline CDR1 LNHDA, CDR2 SQIVND (reference sequence). Trimming stripped 5 bases from V and 0 bases from J, with 17 bases between.

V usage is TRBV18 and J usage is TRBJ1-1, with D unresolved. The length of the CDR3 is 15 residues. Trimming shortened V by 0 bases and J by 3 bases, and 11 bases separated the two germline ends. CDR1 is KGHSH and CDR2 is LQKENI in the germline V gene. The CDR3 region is CASSPPNSWDTEAFF. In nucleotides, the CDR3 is TGTGCCAGCTCACCACCTAACAGCTGGGACACTGAAGCTTTCTTT.

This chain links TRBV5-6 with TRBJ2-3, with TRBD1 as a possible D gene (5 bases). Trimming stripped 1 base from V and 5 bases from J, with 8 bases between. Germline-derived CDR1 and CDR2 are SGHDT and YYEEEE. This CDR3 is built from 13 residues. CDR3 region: CASSLLGEDTQYF. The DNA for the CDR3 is TGTGCCAGCAGCTTGTTAGGGGAAGATACGCAGTATTTT.

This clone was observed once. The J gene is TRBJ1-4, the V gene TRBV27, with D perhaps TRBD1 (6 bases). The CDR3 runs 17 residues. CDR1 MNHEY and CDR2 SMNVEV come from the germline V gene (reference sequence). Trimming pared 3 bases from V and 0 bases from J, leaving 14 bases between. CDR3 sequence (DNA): TGTGCCAGCAGTTTGGCCACAGGGATTGCAACTAATGAAAAACTGTTTTTT. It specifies CASSLATGIATNEKLFF.

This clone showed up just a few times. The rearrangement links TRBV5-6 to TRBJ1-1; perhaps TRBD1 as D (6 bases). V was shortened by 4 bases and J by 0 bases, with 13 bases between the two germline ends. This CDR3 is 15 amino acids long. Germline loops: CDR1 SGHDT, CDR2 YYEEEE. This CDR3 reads CASSLRGGMNTEAFF. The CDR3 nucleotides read TGTGCCAGCAGCCTCCGAGGGGGAATGAACACTGAAGCTTTCTTT.

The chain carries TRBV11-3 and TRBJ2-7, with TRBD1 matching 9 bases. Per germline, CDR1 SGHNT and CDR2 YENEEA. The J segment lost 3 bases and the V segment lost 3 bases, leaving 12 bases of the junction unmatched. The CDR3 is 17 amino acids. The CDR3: CASSFRSGPGQGYEQYF. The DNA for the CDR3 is TGTGCCAGCAGCTTCCGATCTGGGCCGGGACAGGGCTACGAGCAGTACTTC.

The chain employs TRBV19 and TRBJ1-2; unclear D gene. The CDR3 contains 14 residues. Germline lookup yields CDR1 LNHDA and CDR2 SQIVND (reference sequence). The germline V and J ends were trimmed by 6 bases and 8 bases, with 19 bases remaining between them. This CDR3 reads CASSIAGLDVGYTF. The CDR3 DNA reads TGTGCCAGTAGCATCGCGGGATTGGACGTCGGCTACACCTTC.

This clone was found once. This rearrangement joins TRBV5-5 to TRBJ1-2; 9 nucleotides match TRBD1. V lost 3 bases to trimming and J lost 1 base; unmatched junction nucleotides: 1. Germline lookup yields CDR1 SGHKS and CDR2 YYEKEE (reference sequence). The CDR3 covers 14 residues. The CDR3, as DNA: TGTGCCAGCAGCTCGACAGGGGGTAACTATGGCTACACCTTC. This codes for CASSSTGGNYGYTF.

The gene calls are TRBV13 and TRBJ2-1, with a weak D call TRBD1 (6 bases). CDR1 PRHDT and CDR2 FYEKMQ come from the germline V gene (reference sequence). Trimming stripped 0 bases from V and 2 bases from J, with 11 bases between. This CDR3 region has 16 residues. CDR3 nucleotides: TGTGCCAGCAGCTTAGGGGGCAGGGGTCCCTACAATGAGCAGTTCTTC. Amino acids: CASSLGGRGPYNEQFF.

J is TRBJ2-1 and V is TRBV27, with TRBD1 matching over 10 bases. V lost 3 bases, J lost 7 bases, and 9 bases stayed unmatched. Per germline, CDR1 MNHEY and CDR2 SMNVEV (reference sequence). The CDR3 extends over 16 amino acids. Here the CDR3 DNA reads TGTGCCAGCAGTTTCTTGGGGACAGGGGTAGGGAATGAGCAGTTCTTC. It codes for CASSFLGTGVGNEQFF.

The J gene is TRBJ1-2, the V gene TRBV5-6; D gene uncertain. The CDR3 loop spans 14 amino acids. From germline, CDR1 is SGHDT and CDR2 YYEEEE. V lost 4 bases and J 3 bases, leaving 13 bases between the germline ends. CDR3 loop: CASSPDSGDYGYTF. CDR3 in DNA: TGTGCCAGCAGCCCGGACTCCGGAGACTATGGCTACACCTTC.

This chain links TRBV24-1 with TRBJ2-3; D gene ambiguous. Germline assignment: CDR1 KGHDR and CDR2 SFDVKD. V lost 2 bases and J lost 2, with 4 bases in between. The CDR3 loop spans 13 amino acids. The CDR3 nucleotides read TGTGCCACCAGTGATTCTTCCACAGATACGCAGTATTTT. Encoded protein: CATSDSSTDTQYF.

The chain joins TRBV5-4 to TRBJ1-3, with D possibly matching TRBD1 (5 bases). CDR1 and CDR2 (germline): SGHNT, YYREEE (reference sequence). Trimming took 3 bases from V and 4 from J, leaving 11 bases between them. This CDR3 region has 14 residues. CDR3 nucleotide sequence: TGTGCCAGCAGCTGGTGGGGGGACGGAAACACCATATATTTT. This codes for CASSWWGDGNTIYF.

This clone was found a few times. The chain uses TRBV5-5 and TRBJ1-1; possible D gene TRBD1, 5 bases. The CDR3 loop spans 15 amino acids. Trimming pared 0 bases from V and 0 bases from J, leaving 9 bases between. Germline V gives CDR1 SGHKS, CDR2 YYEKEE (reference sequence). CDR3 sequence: CASSLAGGVNTEAFF. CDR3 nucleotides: TGTGCCAGCAGCTTGGCCGGGGGGGTGAACACTGAAGCTTTCTTT.

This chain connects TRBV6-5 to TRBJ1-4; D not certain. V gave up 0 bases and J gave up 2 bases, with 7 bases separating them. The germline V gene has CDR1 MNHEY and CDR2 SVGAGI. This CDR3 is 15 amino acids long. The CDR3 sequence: CASSYSPETNEKLFF. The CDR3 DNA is TGTGCCAGCAGTTACTCTCCCGAGACTAATGAAAAACTGTTTTTT.

Written as DNA, the CDR3 is TGCGCCAGCAGCGCAACTCCGGACACCAACTATGGCTACACCTTC. Its translation is CASSATPDTNYGYTF. The V call is TRBV5-1, the J call TRBJ1-2; a possible D gene is TRBD1 (5 bases). Germline V CDR1 and CDR2: SGHRS, YFSETQ. The CDR3 spans 15 residues. V lost 4 bases and J 2 bases, leaving 15 bases between the germline ends.

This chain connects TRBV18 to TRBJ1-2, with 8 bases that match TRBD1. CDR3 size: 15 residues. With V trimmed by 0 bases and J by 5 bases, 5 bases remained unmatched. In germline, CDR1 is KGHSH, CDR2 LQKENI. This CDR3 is CASSPPDRGRYGYTF. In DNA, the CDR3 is TGTGCCAGCTCACCACCAGACAGGGGACGGTATGGCTACACCTTC.

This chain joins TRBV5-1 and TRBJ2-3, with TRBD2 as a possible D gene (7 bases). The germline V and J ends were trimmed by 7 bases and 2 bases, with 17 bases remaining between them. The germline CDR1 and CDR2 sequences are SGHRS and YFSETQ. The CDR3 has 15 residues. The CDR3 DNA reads TGCGCCAGCCAAAGCGGGACAACTCACACAGATACGCAGTATTTT. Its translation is CASQSGTTHTDTQYF.

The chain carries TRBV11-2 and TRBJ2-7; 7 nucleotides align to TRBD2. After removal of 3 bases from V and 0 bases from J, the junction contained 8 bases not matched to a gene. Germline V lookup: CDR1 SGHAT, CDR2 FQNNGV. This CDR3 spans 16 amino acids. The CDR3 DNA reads TGTGCCAGCAGCTTTAGAAGCGGGACCTACTCCTACGAGCAGTACTTC. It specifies CASSFRSGTYSYEQYF. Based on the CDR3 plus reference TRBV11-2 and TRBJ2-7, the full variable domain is EAGVAQSPRYKIIEKRQSVAFWCNPISGHATLYWYQQILGQGPKLLIQFQNNGVVDDSQLPKDRFSAERLKGVDSTLKIQPAKLEDSAVYLCASSFRSGTYSYEQYFGPGTRLTVT.

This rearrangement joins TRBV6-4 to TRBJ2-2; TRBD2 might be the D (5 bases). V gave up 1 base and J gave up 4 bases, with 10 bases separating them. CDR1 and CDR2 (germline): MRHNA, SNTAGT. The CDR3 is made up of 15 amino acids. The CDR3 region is CASSDFPGITGELFF. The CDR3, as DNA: TGTGCCAGCAGTGACTTCCCCGGGATCACCGGGGAGCTGTTTTTT.

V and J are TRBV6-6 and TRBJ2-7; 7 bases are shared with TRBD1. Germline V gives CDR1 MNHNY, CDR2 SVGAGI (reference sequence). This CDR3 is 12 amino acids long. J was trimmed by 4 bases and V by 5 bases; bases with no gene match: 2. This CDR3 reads CASSGTAYEQYF. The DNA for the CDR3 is TGTGCCAGCAGTGGGACAGCATACGAGCAGTACTTC.